The sample holds many counts of the clone carrying this T cell receptor beta chain. Its specificity is not known. TCRdb analysed the reads with MiXCR anew, one entry per CDR3 protein. The profile covers under 300,000 distinct CDR3 sequences, with over 15% appearing a single time and around 47% taken by the ten largest. The data originate from a study of T cell repertoires in cytomegalovirus infection. The germline V gene has CDR1 SGHVS and CDR2 FQNEAQ. This CDR3 spans 12 amino acids. Trimming cost V 6 bases and J 6 bases, with 10 bases left between them. Broader study findings: Summed frequency of shared TCR beta families picked out CMV carriers who also had the relevant HLA.

This chain joins TRBV7-8 and TRBJ2-3; tentatively, D is TRBD2 (5 bases). The sequence was collected from a human donor in good health (CMV status not recorded). Some clones in this sample may be carry-over from other donors' samples. The specimen was CD8+ T cells from PBMCs. The CDR3 DNA is TGTGCCAGCAGACCTAGCCCGGATACGCAGTATTTT. It encodes CASRPSPDTQYF.